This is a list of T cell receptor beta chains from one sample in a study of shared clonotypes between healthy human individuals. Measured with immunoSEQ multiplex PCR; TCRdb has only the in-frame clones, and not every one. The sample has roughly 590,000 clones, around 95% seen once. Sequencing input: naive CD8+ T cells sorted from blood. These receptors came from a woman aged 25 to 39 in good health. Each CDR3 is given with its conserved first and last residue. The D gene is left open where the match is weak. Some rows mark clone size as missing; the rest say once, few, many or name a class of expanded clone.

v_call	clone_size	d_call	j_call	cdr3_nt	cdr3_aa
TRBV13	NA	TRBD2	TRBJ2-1	TGTGCCAGCAGCCAAAGACTAGCGGGAGCGGGCAGTGAGCAGTTCTTC	CASSQRLAGAGSEQFF
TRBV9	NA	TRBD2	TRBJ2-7	TGTGCCAGCAGCCGACTAGCGGGACAAGCTTACTACGAGCAGTACTTC	CASSRLAGQAYYEQYF
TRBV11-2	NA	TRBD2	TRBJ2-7	TGTGCCAGCAGCTTTCTAGCGGGAGGGAACTACGAGCAGTACTTC	CASSFLAGGNYEQYF
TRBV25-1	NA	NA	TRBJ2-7	TGTGCCAGCAGCTGGATTGCGGGACTCGAGCAGTACTTC	CASSWIAGLEQYF
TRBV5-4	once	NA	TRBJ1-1	TGTGCCAGCAGCTTAATAGGGATATTGAACACTGAAGCTTTCTTT	CASSLIGILNTEAFF
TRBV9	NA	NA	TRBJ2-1	TGTGCCAGCAGCGTAGAGGCGGTAAGCTCCTACAATGAGCAGTTCTTC	CASSVEAVSSYNEQFF
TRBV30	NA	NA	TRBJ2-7	TGTGCCTCCTCAGGGGTTTGGGCCTACGAGCAGTACTTC	CASSGVWAYEQYF
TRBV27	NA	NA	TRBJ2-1	TGTGCCAGCAGTTTAGAAGCTGGACTTAACTACAATGAGCAGTTCTTC	CASSLEAGLNYNEQFF
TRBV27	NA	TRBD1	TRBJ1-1	TGTGCCAGCAGCCCTAACGGACAGGGCAAGGGTGAAGCTTTCTTT	CASSPNGQGKGEAFF
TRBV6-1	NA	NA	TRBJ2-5	TGTGCCAGCAGTGAGTTAGGCAGGGCCGAGCAAGAGACCCAGTACTTC	CASSELGRAEQETQYF
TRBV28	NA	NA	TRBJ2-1	TGTGCCAGCAGTTTCGCTTATGAGCAGTTCTTC	CASSFAYEQFF
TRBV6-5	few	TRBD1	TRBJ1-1	TGTGCCAGCAACCGACAGGGGCTGAACACTGAAGCTTTCTTT	CASNRQGLNTEAFF
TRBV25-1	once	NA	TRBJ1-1	TGTGCCAGCAGTGAAGGACCGTATGTCCCTGAAGCTTTCTTT	CASSEGPYVPEAFF
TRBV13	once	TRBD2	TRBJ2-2	TGTGCCAGCAGCGGCCGAACTAGCGGGAGTAGGGCCGGGGAGCTGTTTTTT	CASSGRTSGSRAGELFF
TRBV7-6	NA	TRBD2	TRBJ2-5	TGTGCCAGCAGCTTAATTTCCCCCGGGGGGGGCCCAGGGACCCAGTACTTC	CASSLISPGGGPGTQYF
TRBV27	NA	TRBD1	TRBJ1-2	TGTGCCAGCAGTGTTGACAGGGGGCTCAATTCGGGCTATGGCTACACCTTC	CASSVDRGLNSGYGYTF
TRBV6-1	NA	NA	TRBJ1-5	TGTGCCAGTAAGGACCCAAACCGCAGTCAGCCCCAGCATTTT	CASKDPNRSQPQHF
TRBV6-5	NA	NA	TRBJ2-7	TGTGCCAGCAGTTACTTACCAGGGGCCTCCTACGAGCAGTACTTC	CASSYLPGASYEQYF
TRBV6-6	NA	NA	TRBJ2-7	TGTGCCAGCAGCGAGCCAGGCTACGAGCAGTACTTC	CASSEPGYEQYF
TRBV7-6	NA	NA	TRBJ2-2	TGTGCCAGCAGTCAAAGCGGGTACACCGGGGAGCTGTTTTTT	CASSQSGYTGELFF
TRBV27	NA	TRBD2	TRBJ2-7	TGTGCCAGCAGGGTAGCGGGTGTATACGAGCAGTACTTC	CASRVAGVYEQYF
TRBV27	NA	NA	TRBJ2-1	TGTGCCAGCAGGGGAGGAGGGGGAAACAATGAGCAGTTCTTC	CASRGGGGNNEQFF
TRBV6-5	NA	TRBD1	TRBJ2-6	TGTGCCAGCACGGACAGGGGGCCTGGGGCCAACGTCCTGACTTTC	CASTDRGPGANVLTF
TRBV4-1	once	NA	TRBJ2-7	TGCGCCAGCAGCCAAGCTTGGGGACTTACCGCCTACGAGCAGTACTTC	CASSQAWGLTAYEQYF
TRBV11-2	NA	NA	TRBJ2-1	TGTGCCAGCAGCTCTCGCGAACGATACAATGAGCAGTTCTTC	CASSSRERYNEQFF
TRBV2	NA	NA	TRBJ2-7	TGTGCCAGCAGTGAAGTCGACCGGGACTACGAGCAGTACTTC	CASSEVDRDYEQYF
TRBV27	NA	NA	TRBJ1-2	TGTGCCAGCAGTCCGCTTTTCGAACAGTCAGACGGGGGCTACACCTTC	CASSPLFEQSDGGYTF
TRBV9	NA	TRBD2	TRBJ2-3	TGTGCCAGCAGCGCTGGGACTAGCGGGTTTTTGCAGTATTTT	CASSAGTSGFLQYF
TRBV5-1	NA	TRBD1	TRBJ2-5	TGCGCCAGCAGCTTGGCCGACAGGGGGCCGGGAGAGACCCAGTACTTC	CASSLADRGPGETQYF
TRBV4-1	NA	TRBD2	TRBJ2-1	TGCGCCAGCAGCTATGACCCGAGAGGTGGTGGCGGGAGTATGACAATGAGGCAGTTCTTC	CASSYDPRGGGGSMTMRQFF
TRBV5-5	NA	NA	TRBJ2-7	TGTGCCAGCGAAAGGTGGAACGAGCAGTACTTC	CASERWNEQYF
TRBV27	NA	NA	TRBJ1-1	TGTGCCAGCAGTTTCTCACATCGGAACACTGAAGCTTTCTTT	CASSFSHRNTEAFF
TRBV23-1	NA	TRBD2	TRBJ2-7	TGCGCCAGCAGTCAGTCAGAGGGACAACGGGCGGGGGGCCCCTACGAGCAGTACTTC	CASSQSEGQRAGGPYEQYF
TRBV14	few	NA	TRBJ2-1	TGTGCCAGCAGTCCAAGGGGCGCCCCCGGGCCCGAGCAGTTCTTC	CASSPRGAPGPEQFF
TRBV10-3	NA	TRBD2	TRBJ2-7	TGTGCCATCAGTGAACCCAGCGGGAGGCCCTACGAGCAGTACTTC	CAISEPSGRPYEQYF
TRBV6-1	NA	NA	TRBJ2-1	TGTGCCAGCAGTGACCATCTAGGAGGGGTAGGTGAGCAGTTCTTC	CASSDHLGGVGEQFF
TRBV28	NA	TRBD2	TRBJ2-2	TGTGCCAGCAGCCGCACCAAGGGTAGCGGGAGGCCCTGGACCGGGGAGCTGTTTTTT	CASSRTKGSGRPWTGELFF
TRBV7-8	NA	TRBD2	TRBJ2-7	TGTGCCAGCAGTTGGAGCGGGATACCCGGCTACGAGCAGTACTTC	CASSWSGIPGYEQYF
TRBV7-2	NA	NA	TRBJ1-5	TGTGCCAGCAGCTTAGCAGGGGCCCAAGGGATTCAGCCCCAGCATTTT	CASSLAGAQGIQPQHF
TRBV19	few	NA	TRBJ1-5	TGTGCCAGTAGTATAGGCCAGGGTTATCAGCCCCAGCATTTT	CASSIGQGYQPQHF
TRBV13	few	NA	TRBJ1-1	TGTGCCAGCAGCTTATCCACGCACGCTGAAGCTTTCTTT	CASSLSTHAEAFF
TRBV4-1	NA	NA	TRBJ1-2	TGCGCCAGCAGCCAAGAAGGTAGCCACTATGGCTACACCTTC	CASSQEGSHYGYTF
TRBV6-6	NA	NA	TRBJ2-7	TGTGCCAGCATGGAGCACGCGCAGTACTTC	CASMEHAQYF
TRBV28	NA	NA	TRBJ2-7	TGTGCCAGCAGTTTGGCAGGGTCCGACGAGCAGTACTTC	CASSLAGSDEQYF
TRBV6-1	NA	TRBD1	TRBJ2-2	TGTGCCAGCAGTGAAGTGGTAACAGGGGGAGACACCGGGGAGCTGTTTTTT	CASSEVVTGGDTGELFF
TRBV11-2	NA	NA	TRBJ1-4	TGTGCCAGCAGCTTAGCATTGGGGCTACGTGAAAAACTGTTTTTT	CASSLALGLREKLFF
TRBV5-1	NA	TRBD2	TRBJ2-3	TGCGCCAGCAGCTCCGGGACTAGCGGGATCTCGGTTGGCACAGATACGCAGTATTTT	CASSSGTSGISVGTDTQYF